Listed here are 8 T cell receptor beta chains from one sample, sequenced in a study of blood T cell repertoires in COVID-19. Method: immunoSEQ multiplex PCR; TCRdb's copy keeps in-frame clones and lacks some. The profile shows 55,000 to 75,000 clones, roughly 77% of them singletons. The sequenced material came from peripheral blood. The receptors originated from a human donor in a cohort sampled during active COVID-19.

The rearrangement uses TRBV6-2 or TRBV6-3 and TRBJ2-2; TRBD1 agrees at 8 bases. Germline assignment: CDR1 MNHEY and CDR2 SVGEGT. The CDR3 is made up of 16 amino acids. With 2 bases clipped from V and 6 bases from J, the junction kept 8 bases outside the gene matches. The DNA of the CDR3 is TGTGCCAGCAGTTACAGGCGGGCAGGGGGCCCCGGGGAGCTGTTTTTT. Protein sequence: CASSYRRAGGPGELFF.

The J gene is TRBJ2-5, the V gene TRBV7-9; D is ambiguous. This CDR3 region has 13 residues. V shed 5 bases and J shed 1 base, with 8 bases lying between them. From germline, CDR1 is SEHNR and CDR2 FQNEAQ (reference sequence). DNA for the CDR3: TGTGCCAGCAGCATAGACTTCCAAGAGACCCAGTACTTC. It encodes CASSIDFQETQYF.

The chain couples TRBV11-3 to TRBJ2-3; tentative D call: TRBD2 (5 bases). Germline V CDR1 and CDR2: SGHNT, YENEEA. Trimming stripped 7 bases from V and 0 bases from J, with 20 bases between. This CDR3 has 17 residues. The CDR3 loop reads CASTTAPDGESTDTQYF. DNA of the CDR3: TGTGCCAGCACCACAGCTCCAGACGGGGAAAGCACAGATACGCAGTATTTT.

The CDR3 DNA reads as TGTGCCAGCAGCACGGGACAGGGATGGGAGACCCAGTACTTC. Translating it yields CASSTGQGWETQYF. V and J are TRBV7-2 and TRBJ2-5, with 9 bases fitting TRBD1. The germline V gene encodes CDR1 SGHTA and CDR2 FQGNSA. The CDR3 has 14 amino acids. V lost 5 bases to trimming and J lost 5 bases; unmatched junction nucleotides: 6.

The chain links TRBV7-6 to TRBJ2-7, with D possibly matching TRBD2 (6 bases). V lost 0 bases and J lost 1, with 10 bases in between. There are 15 residues in the CDR3. Germline-derived CDR1 and CDR2 are SGHVS and FNYEAQ. CDR3 sequence: CASSLAPGTSYEQYF. CDR3 nucleotides: TGTGCCAGCAGCTTAGCGCCCGGGACTTCCTACGAGCAGTACTTC.

The chain uses TRBV14 and TRBJ2-3, with D possibly being TRBD2 (5 bases). The V gene lost 3 bases and the J gene lost 6 bases, with 19 bases spanning the gap. CDR3 length equals 16 residues. Germline CDR1 reads SGHDN; CDR2 reads FVKESK. The CDR3 is CASSQSLSAPGDTQYF. The CDR3 DNA reads as TGTGCCAGCAGCCAGTCCCTTAGCGCCCCCGGGGATACGCAGTATTTT.

The chain employs TRBV19 and TRBJ1-5; TRBD1 agrees at 9 bases. V lost 3 bases to trimming and J lost 0 bases; unmatched junction nucleotides: 6. The germline V gene encodes CDR1 LNHDA and CDR2 SQIVND (reference sequence). The CDR3 totals 17 residues. CDR3 region: CASSISETGGSNQPQHF. The CDR3, as DNA: TGTGCCAGTAGTATTTCCGAGACAGGGGGTAGCAATCAGCCCCAGCATTTT.

Concerning this clone: The junction differs from germline at one of its ends, possibly a read error. The chain is built from TRBV5-6 and TRBJ2-1; TRBD2 might be the D (7 bases). Germline V gives CDR1 SGHDT, CDR2 YYEEEE. The CDR3 consists of 15 residues. This CDR3 reads CASSFGGGLYHEQFF. For the CDR3, the DNA is TGTGCCAGCAGCTTTGGCGGGGGCCTCTACCATGAGCAGTTCTTC.